This is a list of T cell receptor beta chains from one sample in a study of circulating tumor DNA in untreated peripheral T-cell lymphoma. Sequencing used immunoSEQ multiplex PCR; TCRdb keeps in-frame clones, though not all of them. The table lists some 530 clones, 82% of them singletons. Sequenced input: cell-free DNA from blood serum. The source is a human donor with peripheral T-cell lymphoma. CDR3s include the opening cysteine and the closing phenylalanine or tryptophan. A D gene is named only where the DNA matches it firmly. A clone size is listed for some rows: how often the clone was seen (once, few, many), or a class if it is expanded.

V	D	size	J	CDR3	DNA
TRBV27	NA	NA	TRBJ1-1	CASSFSGLTEAFF	TGTGCCAGCAGTTTTTCGGGACTCACTGAAGCTTTCTTT
TRBV30	NA	once	TRBJ1-1	CAWSPMSVNTEAFF	TGTGCCTGGAGTCCCATGTCGGTGAACACTGAAGCTTTCTTT
TRBV7-6	NA	NA	TRBJ1-4	CASSRSLLGEKLFF	TGTGCCAGCAGCCGATCCCTCCTTGGTGAAAAACTGTTTTTT
TRBV29-1	NA	once	TRBJ2-3	CSVQVTDTQYF	TGCAGCGTTCAAGTCACAGATACGCAGTATTTT
TRBV23-1	NA	NA	TRBJ2-7	CASSQCSRGSYEQYF	TGCGCCAGCAGTCAATGCTCTCGAGGGTCCTACGAGCAGTACTTC
TRBV5-8	NA	NA	TRBJ1-1	CASSWERELNTEAFF	TGTGCCAGCAGCTGGGAAAGAGAGCTGAACACTGAAGCTTTCTTT
TRBV5-1	NA	NA	TRBJ2-2	CASSSGLTGNTGELFF	TGCGCCAGCAGCTCTGGACTGACGGGGAACACCGGGGAGCTGTTTTTT
TRBV4-3	NA	NA	TRBJ1-2	CASSLGRGEIWYGYTF	TGCGCCAGCAGCCTAGGCAGGGGAGAGATTTGGTATGGCTACACCTTC
TRBV2	NA	NA	TRBJ2-7	CASRAGGYEQYF	TGTGCCAGCAGAGCTGGGGGTTACGAGCAGTACTTC
TRBV29-1	NA	NA	TRBJ2-1	CSVDQPWGAGEQFF	TGCAGCGTTGACCAGCCGTGGGGGGCGGGGGAGCAGTTCTTC
TRBV7-2	TRBD1	NA	TRBJ2-7	CASSLVSAGGEQYF	TGTGCCAGCAGCTTAGTTTCGGCAGGGGGCGAGCAGTACTTC
TRBV7-8	TRBD1	NA	TRBJ2-7	CATHPGGQGTNEQYF	TGTGCCACCCACCCAGGGGGACAGGGGACGAACGAGCAGTACTTC
TRBV7-8	NA	NA	TRBJ2-3	CASSLVVSTDTQYF	TGTGCCAGCAGCTTAGTTGTGAGCACAGATACGCAGTATTTT
TRBV6-5	NA	NA	TRBJ2-2	CASQLGGSNTGELFF	TGTGCCAGTCAGCTCGGGGGATCTAACACCGGGGAGCTGTTTTTT
TRBV4-2	NA	NA	TRBJ1-5	CASSQEAGASNQPQHF	TGTGCCAGCAGCCAAGAAGCAGGGGCGAGCAATCAGCCCCAGCATTTT
TRBV5-6	NA	NA	TRBJ2-3	CASSLASTDTQYF	TGTGCCAGCAGCTTGGCTAGCACAGATACGCAGTATTTT
TRBV27	NA	once	TRBJ2-5	CASTLCQETQYF	TGTGCCAGCACACTCTGCCAAGAGACCCAGTACTTC
TRBV28	TRBD2	NA	TRBJ2-7	CASSSVGLAGNEQYF	TGTGCCAGCAGTTCCGTGGGACTAGCGGGAAACGAGCAGTACTTC
TRBV7-9	NA	NA	TRBJ2-3	CASSLTVDGTDTQYF	TGTGCCAGCAGCTTAACGGTCGACGGCACAGATACGCAGTATTTT
TRBV6-5	NA	NA	TRBJ2-2	CASSYRGVTGELFF	TGTGCCAGCAGTTACAGGGGTGTCACCGGGGAGCTGTTTTTT
TRBV15	NA	NA	TRBJ2-7	CATSTYKNRYEQYF	TGTGCCACCAGCACGTATAAGAACAGGTACGAGCAGTACTTC
TRBV5-6	NA	NA	TRBJ1-2	CASSLGVSAGVNYGYTF	TGTGCCAGCAGCTTGGGAGTCTCCGCGGGGGTAAACTATGGCTACACCTTC
TRBV4-1	NA	NA	TRBJ1-2	CASSQEGTLSNYGYTF	TGCGCCAGCAGCCAAGAAGGCACCCTGTCTAACTATGGCTACACCTTC
TRBV19	NA	NA	TRBJ1-1	CATSIGGQNTEAFF	TGTGCCACCTCAATAGGTGGACAGAACACTGAAGCTTTCTTT
TRBV11-3	NA	NA	TRBJ2-5	CASSLTMIETQYF	TGTGCCAGCAGCTTAACGATGATAGAGACCCAGTACTTC
TRBV27	NA	NA	TRBJ1-1	CASSFQPGGYTEAFF	TGTGCCAGCAGTTTCCAGCCCGGGGGTTACACTGAAGCTTTCTTT
TRBV7-3	NA	NA	TRBJ2-2	CASSPRNTGELFF	TGTGCCAGCAGCCCTAGGAACACCGGGGAGCTGTTTTTT
TRBV11-3	NA	NA	TRBJ1-5	CASSFHSNQPQHF	TGTGCCAGCAGCTTCCATAGTAATCAGCCCCAGCATTTT
TRBV13	NA	NA	TRBJ1-3	CASSSSGRSAGNTIYF	TGTGCCAGCAGCTCCTCGGGAAGGAGCGCTGGAAACACCATATATTTT
TRBV25-1	NA	NA	TRBJ1-4	CTSSATAEKLFF	TGTACCAGCAGTGCCACAGCCGAAAAACTGTTTTTT
TRBV7-3	TRBD2	NA	TRBJ2-3	CASSLSTSGTHYTDTQYF	TGTGCCAGCAGCTTATCAACTAGCGGGACCCATTACACAGATACGCAGTATTTT
TRBV4-1	NA	NA	TRBJ2-5	CASSQGWRETQYF	TGCGCCAGCAGCCAAGGTTGGCGGGAGACCCAGTACTTC
TRBV5-4	TRBD2	NA	TRBJ2-1	CASSFGLVNEQFF	TGTGCCAGCAGTTTTGGACTAGTCAATGAGCAGTTCTTC
TRBV27	NA	few	TRBJ2-6	CASSLVSLYSGANVLTF	TGTGCCAGCAGTTTAGTCTCGCTTTACTCTGGGGCCAACGTCCTGACTTTC
TRBV5-6	TRBD2	NA	TRBJ2-5	CASSPTPSGGQYF	TGTGCCAGCAGCCCGACCCCTTCGGGAGGGCAGTACTTC
TRBV6-1	NA	NA	TRBJ2-6	CASSVSSWEQSRANVLTF	TGTGCCAGCAGTGTGTCTTCGTGGGAACAAAGTCGGGCCAACGTCCTGACTTTC
TRBV29-1	NA	NA	TRBJ2-1	CSFRGGVYNEQFF	TGCAGCTTTAGAGGCGGGGTCTACAATGAGCAGTTCTTC
TRBV5-1	NA	NA	TRBJ2-2	CASRKAGELFF	TGCGCCAGCCGAAAAGCCGGGGAGCTGTTTTTT
TRBV7-3	NA	NA	TRBJ2-3	CASSGGLISTDTQYF	TGTGCCAGCAGCGGAGGACTGATTAGCACAGATACGCAGTATTTT
TRBV4-1	NA	NA	TRBJ2-5	CASSQGKETQYF	TGCGCCAGCAGCCAAGGCAAAGAGACCCAGTACTTC